This T cell receptor (beta chain) is drawn from a study of T-cell memory formation after mild COVID-19. About the study: Clusters of TCRs were largely donor specific. Study findings and constraints: Clones which contracted sat mainly in CM and EM if CD4+, and in EMRA if CD8+. CD4/CD8 balance held among clones contracting day 15 to 85, and later expanders leaned CD4+.

TCRdb independently ran MiXCR on the 5' RACE reads; one entry per CDR3 protein. The sample carries 550,000 to 700,000 distinct CDR3 sequences, roughly 18% recorded once. This clonotype turned up a few times. As yet, its antigen is unknown. The sequence derives from an adult woman who had mild COVID-19 (a few samples of this study predate the infection). Cell type and time point are not known. Specimen: PBMCs or a T cell subset sorted from them (not recorded which).

In DNA form, the CDR3 reads TGCGCCAGCAGCTTGGCCGCTAGCGGGGTGGTCGAGACCCAGTACTTC. This translates into CASSLAASGVVETQYF. This sequence joins TRBV5-1 and TRBJ2-5; 9 positions match TRBD2. The length of the CDR3 is 16 residues. With V trimmed by 0 bases and J by 5 bases, 8 bases remained unmatched. Per germline, CDR1 SGHRS and CDR2 YFSETQ.